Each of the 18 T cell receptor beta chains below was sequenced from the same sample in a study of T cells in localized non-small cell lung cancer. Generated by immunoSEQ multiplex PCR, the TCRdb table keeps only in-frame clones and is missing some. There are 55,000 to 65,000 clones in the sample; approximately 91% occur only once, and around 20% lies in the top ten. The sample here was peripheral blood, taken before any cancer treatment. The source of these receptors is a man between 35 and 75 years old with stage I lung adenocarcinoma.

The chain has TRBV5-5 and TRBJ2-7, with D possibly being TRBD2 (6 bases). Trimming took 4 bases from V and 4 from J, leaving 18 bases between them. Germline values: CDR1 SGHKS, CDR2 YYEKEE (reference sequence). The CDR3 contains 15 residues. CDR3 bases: TGTGCCAGCAGCCTCATGGGGGGTTCGGGTTACGAGCAGTACTTC. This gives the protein CASSLMGGSGYEQYF. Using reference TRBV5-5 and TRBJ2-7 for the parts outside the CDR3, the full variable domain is DAGVTQSPTHLIKTRGQQVTLRCSPISGHKSVSWYQQVLGQGPQFIFQYYEKEERGRGNFPDRFSARQFPNYSSELNVNALLLGDSALYLCASSLMGGSGYEQYFGPGTRLTVT.

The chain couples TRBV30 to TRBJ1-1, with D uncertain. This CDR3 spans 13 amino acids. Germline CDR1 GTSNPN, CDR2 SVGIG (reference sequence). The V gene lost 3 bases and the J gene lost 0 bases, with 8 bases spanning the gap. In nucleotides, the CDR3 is TGTGCCTGGAGATGGGCAGTGAACACTGAAGCTTTCTTT. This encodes CAWRWAVNTEAFF.

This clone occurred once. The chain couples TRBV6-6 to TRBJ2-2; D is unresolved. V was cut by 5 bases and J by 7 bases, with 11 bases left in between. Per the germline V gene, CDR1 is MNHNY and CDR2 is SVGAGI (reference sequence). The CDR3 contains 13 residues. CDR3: CASSVDPLGELFF. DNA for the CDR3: TGTGCCAGCAGTGTGGACCCCCTCGGGGAGCTGTTTTTT.

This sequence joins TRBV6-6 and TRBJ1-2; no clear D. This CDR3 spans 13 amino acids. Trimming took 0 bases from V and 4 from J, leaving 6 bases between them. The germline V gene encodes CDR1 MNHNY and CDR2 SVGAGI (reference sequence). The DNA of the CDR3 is TGTGCCAGCAGTTACTCCCGAGCCTATGGCTACACCTTC. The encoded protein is CASSYSRAYGYTF.

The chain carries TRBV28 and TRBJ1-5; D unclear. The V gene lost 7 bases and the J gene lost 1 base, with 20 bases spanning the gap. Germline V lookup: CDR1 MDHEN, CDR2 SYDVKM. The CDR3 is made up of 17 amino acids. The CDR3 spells CASITNRPSGSNQPQHF. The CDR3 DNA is TGTGCCAGCATCACTAATAGACCTTCTGGGAGCAATCAGCCCCAGCATTTT.

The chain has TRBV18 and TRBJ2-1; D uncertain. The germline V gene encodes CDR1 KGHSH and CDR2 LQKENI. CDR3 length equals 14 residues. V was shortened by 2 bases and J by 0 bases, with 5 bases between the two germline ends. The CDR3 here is CASSPSGSYNEQFF. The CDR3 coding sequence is TGTGCCAGCTCACCATCAGGCTCCTACAATGAGCAGTTCTTC.

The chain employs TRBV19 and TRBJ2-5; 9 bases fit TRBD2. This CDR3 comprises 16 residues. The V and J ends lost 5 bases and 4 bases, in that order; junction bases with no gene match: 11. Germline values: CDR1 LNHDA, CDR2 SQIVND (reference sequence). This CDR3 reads CASSPGVAGVGETQYF. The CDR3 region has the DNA TGTGCCAGTAGTCCCGGAGTAGCGGGAGTTGGAGAGACCCAGTACTTC.

This CDR3 is CASSEWGASYEQYF. In DNA form, the CDR3 reads TGTGCCAGCAGCGAATGGGGGGCCTCCTACGAGCAGTACTTC. The V gene is TRBV9, the J gene TRBJ2-7; tentatively, D is TRBD1 or TRBD2 (6 bases each). Trimming left V 3 bases short and J 0 bases short, with 10 bases between. Germline CDR1 is SGDLS and CDR2 is YYNGEE. CDR3 length equals 14 residues.

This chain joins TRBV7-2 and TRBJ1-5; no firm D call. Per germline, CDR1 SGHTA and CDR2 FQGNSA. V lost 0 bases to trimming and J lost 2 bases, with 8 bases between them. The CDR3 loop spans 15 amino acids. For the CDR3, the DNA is TGTGCCAGCAGCTTAGCAAGCAGTGGCAATCAGCCCCAGCATTTT. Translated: CASSLASSGNQPQHF. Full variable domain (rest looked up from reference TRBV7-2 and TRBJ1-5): GAGVSQSPSNKVTEKGKDVELRCDPISGHTALYWYRQSLGQGLEFLIYFQGNSAPDKSGLPSDRFSAERTGGSVSTLTIQRTQQEDSAVYLCASSLASSGNQPQHFGDGTRLSIL.

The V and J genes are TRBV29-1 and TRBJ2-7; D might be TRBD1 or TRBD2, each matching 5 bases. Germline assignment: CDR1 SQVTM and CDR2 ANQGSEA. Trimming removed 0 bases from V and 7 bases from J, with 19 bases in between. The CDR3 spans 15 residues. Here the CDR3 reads CSVEEGDSYGGEQYF. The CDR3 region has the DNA TGCAGCGTTGAAGAGGGCGACAGCTATGGCGGGGAGCAGTACTTC.

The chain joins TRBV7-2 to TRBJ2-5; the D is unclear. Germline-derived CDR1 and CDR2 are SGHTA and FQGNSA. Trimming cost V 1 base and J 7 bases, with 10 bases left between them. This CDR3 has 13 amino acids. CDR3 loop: CASSLVKDGTQYF. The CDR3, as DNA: TGTGCCAGCAGCTTAGTAAAGGACGGGACCCAGTACTTC. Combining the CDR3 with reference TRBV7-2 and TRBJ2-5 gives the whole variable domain GAGVSQSPSNKVTEKGKDVELRCDPISGHTALYWYRQSLGQGLEFLIYFQGNSAPDKSGLPSDRFSAERTGGSVSTLTIQRTQQEDSAVYLCASSLVKDGTQYFGPGTRLLVL.

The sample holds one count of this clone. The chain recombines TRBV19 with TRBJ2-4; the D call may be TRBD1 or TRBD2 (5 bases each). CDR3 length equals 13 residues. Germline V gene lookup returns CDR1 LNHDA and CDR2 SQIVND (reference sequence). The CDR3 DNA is TGTGCGGCCCGAGGGGCTGCCAAAAACATTCAGTACTTC. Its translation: CAARGAAKNIQYF. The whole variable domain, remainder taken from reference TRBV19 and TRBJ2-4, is DGGITQSPKYLFRKEGQNVTLSCEQNLNHDAMYWYRQDPGQGLRLIYYSQIVNDFQKGDIAEGYSVSREKKESFPLTVTSAQKNPTAFYLCAARGAAKNIQYFGAGTRLSVL.

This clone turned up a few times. The CDR3 region is CASSEQVRQGPYEQYF. CDR3 DNA sequence: TGTGCCAGCAGTGAACAGGTGAGGCAGGGCCCCTACGAGCAGTACTTC. The genes are TRBV6-1 and TRBJ2-7, with a tentative D call TRBD1 (5 bases). V shed 2 bases and J shed 2 bases, with 16 bases lying between them. Germline loops: CDR1 MNHNS, CDR2 SASEGT. This CDR3 spans 16 amino acids.

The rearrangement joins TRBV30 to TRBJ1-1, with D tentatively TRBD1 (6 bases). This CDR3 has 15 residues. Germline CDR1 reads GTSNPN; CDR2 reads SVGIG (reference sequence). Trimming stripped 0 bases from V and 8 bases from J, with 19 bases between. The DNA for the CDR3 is TGTGCCTGGAGTGTCCTCGGGGGGCCCTTGATCGAAGCTTTCTTT. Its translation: CAWSVLGGPLIEAFF.

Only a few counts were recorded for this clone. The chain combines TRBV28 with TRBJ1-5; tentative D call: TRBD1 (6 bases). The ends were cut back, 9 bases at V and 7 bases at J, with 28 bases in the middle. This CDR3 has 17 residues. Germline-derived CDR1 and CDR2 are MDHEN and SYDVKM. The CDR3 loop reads CASLRSGPGVRGQPQHF. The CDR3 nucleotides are TGTGCCAGTCTTAGGTCCGGGCCAGGAGTTAGGGGGCAGCCCCAGCATTTT.

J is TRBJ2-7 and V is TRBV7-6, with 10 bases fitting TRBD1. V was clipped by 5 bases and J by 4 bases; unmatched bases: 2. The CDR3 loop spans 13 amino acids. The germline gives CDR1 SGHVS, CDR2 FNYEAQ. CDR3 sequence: CASSRGQGYEQYF. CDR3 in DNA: TGTGCCAGCAGCCGGGGACAGGGGTACGAGCAGTACTTC.

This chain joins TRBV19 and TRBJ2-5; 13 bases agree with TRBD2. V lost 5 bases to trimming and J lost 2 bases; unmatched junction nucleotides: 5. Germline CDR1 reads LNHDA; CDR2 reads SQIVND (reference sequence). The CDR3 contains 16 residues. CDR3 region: CASSPGLAGAQETQYF. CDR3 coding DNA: TGTGCCAGTAGTCCAGGACTAGCGGGAGCTCAAGAGACCCAGTACTTC.

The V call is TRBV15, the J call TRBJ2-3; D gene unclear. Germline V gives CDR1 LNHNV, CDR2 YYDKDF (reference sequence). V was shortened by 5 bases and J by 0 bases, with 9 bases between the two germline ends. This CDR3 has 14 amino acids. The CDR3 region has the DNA TGTGCCACCAGCCAGCGTGGGAGCACAGATACGCAGTATTTT. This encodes CATSQRGSTDTQYF.